This TCR beta chain was sequenced during a study of Ad26.COV2.S vaccination and SARS-CoV-2 variants. The germline CDR1 and CDR2 sequences are SQVTM and ANQGSEA. Trimming took 4 bases from V and 7 from J, leaving 10 bases between them. This CDR3 has 12 residues. TCRdb keeps only in-frame clones here, not all; method: immunoSEQ multiplex PCR. The table records 300,000 to 350,000 clones, roughly 90% of them present only once. Indicated treatment: some 19 received Ad26.COV2.S at low or high dose, single or two shots; five or six received placebo; per-sample allocation not given. Samples were taken on day 63 after the first vaccine or placebo injection.

The specimen comprised peripheral blood, sampled in a trial of Ad26.COV2.S vaccine versus placebo. The TCR sequence derives from a person between 18 and 65 years old who received the Ad26.COV2.S COVID-19 vaccine or a placebo. J is TRBJ1-4 and V is TRBV29-1, with D tentatively TRBD1 (5 bases). In DNA form, the CDR3 reads TGCAGCGTTGGCACAGGAGGTGAAAAACTGTTTTTT. Protein sequence: CSVGTGGEKLFF. Complete variable domain (other parts from reference TRBV29-1 and TRBJ1-4): SAVISQKPSRDICQRGTSLTIQCQVDSQVTMMFWYRQQPGQSLTLIATANQGSEATYESGFVIDKFPISRPNLTFSTLTVSNMSPEDSSIYLCSVGTGGEKLFFGSGTQLSVL.